This is a list of T cell receptor beta chains from one sample in a study of OX40 agonist ivuxolimab in advanced cancers. Profiling relied on immunoSEQ multiplex PCR, and the TCRdb table lists in-frame clones only, not all of them. The top ten clones hold 0.8% to 1% of a sample with 100,000 to 150,000 clones, around 90% of them seen once. The sample was CD4+ or CD8+ T cells sorted from blood, taken in a trial of the OX40 agonist ivuxolimab. The receptors stem from an adult with an advanced solid tumor such as melanoma, head and neck, liver or kidney cancer. The CDR3 runs from the conserved cysteine through the conserved F or W. The order of the fields is CDR3 protein, CDR3 DNA, D gene, clone size, J gene, V gene. The D gene is left open where the match is weak. A row's size may be missing; if present it is once, few, many or a size class.

CDR3aa: CASSPGVQRYEKLFF; CDR3nt: TGTGCCAGCAGCCCCGGGGTACAGAGATATGAAAAACTGTTTTTT; d_gene: -; abundance: -; j_gene: TRBJ1-4; v_gene: TRBV7-2
CDR3aa: CASSLEGPGNTIYF; CDR3nt: TGTGCCAGCAGTTTAGAGGGGCCAGGAAACACCATATATTTT; d_gene: -; abundance: -; j_gene: TRBJ1-3; v_gene: TRBV27
CDR3aa: CASSVASTGLETQYF; CDR3nt: TGTGCCAGCAGCGTAGCTTCCACAGGGTTGGAGACCCAGTACTTC; d_gene: -; abundance: -; j_gene: TRBJ2-5; v_gene: TRBV9
CDR3aa: CASSLAYEQYF; CDR3nt: TGTGCCAGCAGCTTGGCCTACGAGCAGTACTTC; d_gene: -; abundance: -; j_gene: TRBJ2-7; v_gene: TRBV5-6
CDR3aa: CASRRIRLADYNEQFF; CDR3nt: TGTGCCAGCAGAAGGATACGACTAGCGGACTACAATGAGCAGTTCTTC; d_gene: TRBD2; abundance: -; j_gene: TRBJ2-1; v_gene: TRBV27
CDR3aa: CASSPGTSSQETQYF; CDR3nt: TGTGCCAGCAGCCCCGGGACTAGCAGCCAAGAGACCCAGTACTTC; d_gene: TRBD2; abundance: -; j_gene: TRBJ2-5; v_gene: TRBV11-3
CDR3aa: CASSFSSSTDTQYF; CDR3nt: TGTGCCAGTAGTTTCTCGTCTAGCACAGATACGCAGTATTTT; d_gene: -; abundance: -; j_gene: TRBJ2-3; v_gene: TRBV19
CDR3aa: CASSPLPGQGGYEQYF; CDR3nt: TGTGCCAGTAGTCCCCTCCCGGGACAGGGAGGATACGAGCAGTACTTC; d_gene: TRBD1; abundance: -; j_gene: TRBJ2-7; v_gene: TRBV19
CDR3aa: CASSPARYGYTF; CDR3nt: TGTGCCAGCAGCCCCGCCCGCTATGGCTACACCTTC; d_gene: -; abundance: -; j_gene: TRBJ1-2; v_gene: TRBV5-6
CDR3aa: CSVRGEKLFF; CDR3nt: TGCAGCGTTCGGGGCGAAAAACTGTTTTTT; d_gene: -; abundance: -; j_gene: TRBJ1-4; v_gene: TRBV29-1
CDR3aa: CASSIGDPGFYEQYF; CDR3nt: TGTGCCAGTAGTATCGGGGACCCAGGGTTTTACGAGCAGTACTTC; d_gene: -; abundance: -; j_gene: TRBJ2-7; v_gene: TRBV19
CDR3aa: CASIYLPQSYEQYF; CDR3nt: TGTGCCAGCATATATCTCCCCCAGTCCTACGAGCAGTACTTC; d_gene: -; abundance: -; j_gene: TRBJ2-7; v_gene: TRBV2
CDR3aa: CASSQEHTYEQYF; CDR3nt: TGCGCCAGCAGCCAGGAGCACACCTACGAGCAGTACTTC; d_gene: -; abundance: once; j_gene: TRBJ2-7; v_gene: TRBV4-3
CDR3aa: CASILVPGQGVNNSPLHF; CDR3nt: TGTGCCAGCATCCTCGTCCCCGGACAGGGTGTAAATAATTCACCCCTCCACTTT; d_gene: TRBD1; abundance: -; j_gene: TRBJ1-6; v_gene: TRBV7-9
CDR3aa: CASSLTQGNTEAFF; CDR3nt: TGTGCCAGCAGCTTAACACAGGGGAACACTGAAGCTTTCTTT; d_gene: -; abundance: few; j_gene: TRBJ1-1; v_gene: TRBV7-3
CDR3aa: CASSGSSQVQYF; CDR3nt: TGTGCCAGCAGCGGGTCCTCGCAGGTCCAGTACTTC; d_gene: -; abundance: -; j_gene: TRBJ2-5; v_gene: TRBV5-4
CDR3aa: CASSLVAGEAGELFF; CDR3nt: TGTGCCAGCAGCTTGGTTGCGGGAGAAGCCGGGGAGCTGTTTTTT; d_gene: TRBD2; abundance: -; j_gene: TRBJ2-2; v_gene: TRBV5-6
CDR3aa: CASRTTSGSSYNEQFF; CDR3nt: TGCGCCAGCAGGACCACTAGCGGTAGCTCCTACAATGAGCAGTTCTTC; d_gene: TRBD2; abundance: -; j_gene: TRBJ2-1; v_gene: TRBV5-1
CDR3aa: CASSLGRAAFF; CDR3nt: TGTGCCAGCAGCTTAGGCAGGGCAGCTTTCTTT; d_gene: -; abundance: once; j_gene: TRBJ1-1; v_gene: TRBV13
CDR3aa: CASSTPSGDTDTQYF; CDR3nt: TGTGCCAGCAGTACTCCCTCGGGCGACACAGATACGCAGTATTTT; d_gene: -; abundance: -; j_gene: TRBJ2-3; v_gene: TRBV28
CDR3aa: CASSQGPVYANVLTF; CDR3nt: TGTGCCAGCAGCCAAGGGCCAGTCTACGCCAACGTCCTGACTTTC; d_gene: -; abundance: -; j_gene: TRBJ2-6; v_gene: TRBV14
CDR3aa: CASSFAGGQPQHF; CDR3nt: TGCGCCAGCAGCTTTGCAGGCGGTCAGCCCCAGCATTTT; d_gene: -; abundance: few; j_gene: TRBJ1-5; v_gene: TRBV5-1
CDR3aa: CASRTRINYGYTF; CDR3nt: TGTGCCAGCAGGACCCGGATTAACTATGGCTACACCTTC; d_gene: -; abundance: -; j_gene: TRBJ1-2; v_gene: TRBV7-3
CDR3aa: CASSYAGTYEQYF; CDR3nt: TGTGCCAGCAGTTACGCAGGGACTTACGAGCAGTACTTC; d_gene: -; abundance: -; j_gene: TRBJ2-7; v_gene: TRBV6-6
CDR3aa: CASRFMGSTYEQYF; CDR3nt: TGTGCCAGCCGGTTCATGGGGTCTACCTACGAGCAGTACTTC; d_gene: -; abundance: -; j_gene: TRBJ2-7; v_gene: TRBV28
CDR3aa: CASSLATGKLIRETQYF; CDR3nt: TGCGCCAGCAGCTTGGCGACGGGAAAGTTAATTCGAGAGACCCAGTACTTC; d_gene: -; abundance: -; j_gene: TRBJ2-5; v_gene: TRBV5-1
CDR3aa: CASSYSSARASYEQYF; CDR3nt: TGTGCCAGCAGTTACTCTTCGGCCAGGGCCTCCTACGAGCAGTACTTC; d_gene: -; abundance: -; j_gene: TRBJ2-7; v_gene: TRBV6-5